This entry features one TCR beta chain sequence. This clonotype was observed at least ten times. The specificity of this receptor is unknown. No qualities accompany the bases; no much larger clone lies one base away. This sample stems from a study of type 1 regulatory T cells (dated by TCRdb to the early 2020s). Describing the broader study: The study characterized an in vitro protocol that generated a Tr1-enriched, alloantigen-specific CD4 T cell product named T-allo10. T-allo10 was under clinical evaluation in patients with hematological malignancies receiving allogeneic hematopoietic stem cell transplantation. Broader findings and caveats from the paper: A more restricted TCR repertoire was observed in Tr1 cells than in non-Tr1 cells, and this restriction was interpreted in the study as alloantigen-induced clonal expansion.

Sequencing instrument: Illumina MiSeq. TCRdb reprocessing: public reads trimmed at Q25 with fastp, clones called with MiXCR, in-frame beta chains kept. Records with the same CDR3 protein are collapsed into one entry carrying the most frequent genes and DNA. Recorded for this sample are approximately 43,000 distinct CDR3 sequences; 12% of them occurred a single time. Clones ranked in the top ten supply over 7.5% of the sample. The CDR3 sequence holds 15 residues, the cysteine and phenylalanine included. Here the CDR3 DNA is all that survives: 45 bases in frame from base 1. V and J lose 6 bases and 2 bases, and a span of 18 bases separates them. Taken from the germline V gene (reference sequence), the CDR1 and CDR2 loops are DFQATT and SNEGSKA.

The specimen was cultured non-Tr1 T cells, either the whole culture or a sorted T cell fraction (not recorded which). Taken with the paper, the label for cell subset or site translates to: non-Tr1 population from the T-allo10 product. This clonotype was sampled from a human donor in good health. The V and J segments used are TRBV20-1 and TRBJ2-3, and possibly TRBD2, on 6 matching bases. The CDR3 region has the sequence CSAPWVADHTDTQYF. The DNA sequence reads TGCAGTGCCCCCTGGGTAGCGGACCACACAGATACGCAGTATTTT.